The sequence of this T cell receptor (beta chain) was determined in a study of blood T cell repertoires in COVID-19. Trimming took off 2 bases at V and 3 bases at J, with 8 bases between the two ends. Germline CDR1 reads GTSNPN; CDR2 reads SVGIG (reference sequence). The CDR3 has 13 residues. The assay was immunoSEQ multiplex PCR, and TCRdb's table has in-frame clones only and misses some. The data contain roughly 360,000 clones, 83% of them singletons. The V call is TRBV30, the J call TRBJ2-1; D may be TRBD1 (6 bases). This TCR derives from a woman aged 50 to 65 who had recovered from COVID-19. Sequencing was carried out using PBMCs or T cells enriched from blood (not recorded which). CDR3 region: CAWSQDSYNEQFF. CDR3 DNA sequence: TGTGCCTGGAGTCAGGACAGCTACAATGAGCAGTTCTTC.